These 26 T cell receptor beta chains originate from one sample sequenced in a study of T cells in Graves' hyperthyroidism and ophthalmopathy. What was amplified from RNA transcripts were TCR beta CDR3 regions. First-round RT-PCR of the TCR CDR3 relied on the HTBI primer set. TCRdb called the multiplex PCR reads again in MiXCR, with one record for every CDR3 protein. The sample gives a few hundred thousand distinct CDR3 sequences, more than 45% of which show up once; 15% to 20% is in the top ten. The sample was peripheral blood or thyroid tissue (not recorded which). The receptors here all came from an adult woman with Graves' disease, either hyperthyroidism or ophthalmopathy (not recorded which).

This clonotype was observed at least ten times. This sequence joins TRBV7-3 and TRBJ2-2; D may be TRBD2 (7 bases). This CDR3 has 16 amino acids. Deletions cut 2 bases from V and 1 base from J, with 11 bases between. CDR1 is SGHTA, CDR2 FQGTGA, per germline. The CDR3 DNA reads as TGTGCCAGCAGCTTACAGGGGACTATGAACACCGGGGAGCTGTTTTTT. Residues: CASSLQGTMNTGELFF. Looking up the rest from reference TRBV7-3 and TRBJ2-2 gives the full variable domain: GAGVSQTPSNKVTEKGKYVELRCDPISGHTALYWYRQSLGQGPEFLIYFQGTGAADDSGLPNDRFFAVRPEGSVSTLKIQRTERGDSAVYLCASSLQGTMNTGELFFGEGSRLTVL.

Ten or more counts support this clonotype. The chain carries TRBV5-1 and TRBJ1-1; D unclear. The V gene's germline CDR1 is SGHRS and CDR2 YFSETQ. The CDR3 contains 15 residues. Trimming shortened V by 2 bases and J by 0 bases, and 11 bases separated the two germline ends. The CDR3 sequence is CASSLNSVMNTEAFF. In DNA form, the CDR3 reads TGCGCCAGCAGCTTAAATTCCGTTATGAACACTGAAGCTTTCTTT. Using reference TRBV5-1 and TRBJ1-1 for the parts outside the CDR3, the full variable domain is KAGVTQTPRYLIKTRGQQVTLSCSPISGHRSVSWYQQTPGQGLQFLFEYFSETQRNKGNFPGRFSGRQFSNSRSEMNVSTLELGDSALYLCASSLNSVMNTEAFFGQGTRLTVV.

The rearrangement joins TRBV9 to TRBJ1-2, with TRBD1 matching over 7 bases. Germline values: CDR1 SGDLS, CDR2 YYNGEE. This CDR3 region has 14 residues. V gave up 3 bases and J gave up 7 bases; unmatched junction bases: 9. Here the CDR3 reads CASSARDSRRGYTF. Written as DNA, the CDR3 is TGTGCCAGCAGCGCCAGGGACAGCCGTCGTGGCTACACCTTC.

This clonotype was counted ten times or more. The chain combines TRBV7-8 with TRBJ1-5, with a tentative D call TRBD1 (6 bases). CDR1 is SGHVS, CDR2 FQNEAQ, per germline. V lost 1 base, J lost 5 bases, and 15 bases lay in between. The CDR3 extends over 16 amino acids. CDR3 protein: CASSLVRGAKHQPQHF. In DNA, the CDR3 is TGTGCCAGCAGCTTAGTACGGGGGGCGAAGCATCAGCCCCAGCATTTT.

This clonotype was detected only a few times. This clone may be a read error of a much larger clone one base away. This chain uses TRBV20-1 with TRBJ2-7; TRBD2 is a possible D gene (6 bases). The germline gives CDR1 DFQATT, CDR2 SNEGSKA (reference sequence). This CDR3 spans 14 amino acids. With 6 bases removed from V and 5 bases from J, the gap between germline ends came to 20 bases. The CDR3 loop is CSAVGSGIGHEQYF. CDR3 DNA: TGCAGTGCGGTTGGTAGCGGAATCGGACACGAGCAGTACTTC.

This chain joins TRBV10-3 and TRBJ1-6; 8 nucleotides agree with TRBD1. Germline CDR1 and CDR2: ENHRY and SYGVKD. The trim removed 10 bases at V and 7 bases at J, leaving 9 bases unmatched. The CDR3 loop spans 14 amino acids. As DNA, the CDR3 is TGTGCCACCAGCCCGGGACAGGACAATTCACCCCTCCACTTT. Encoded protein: CATSPGQDNSPLHF.

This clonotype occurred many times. The CDR3 DNA follows: TGTGCCAGCAGCTTAGGGGAGCGGCAGCCCCAGCATTTT. Protein sequence: CASSLGERQPQHF. The rearrangement uses TRBV11-2 and TRBJ1-5; D is unclear. The CDR3 consists of 13 residues. V lost 1 base and J 7 bases, leaving 8 bases between the germline ends. In germline, CDR1 is SGHAT, CDR2 FQNNGV.

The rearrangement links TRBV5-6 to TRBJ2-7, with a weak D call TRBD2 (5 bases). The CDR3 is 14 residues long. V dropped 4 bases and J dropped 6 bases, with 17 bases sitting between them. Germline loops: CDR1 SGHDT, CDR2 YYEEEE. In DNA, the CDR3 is TGTGCCAGCAGCCGGGGTGGGCAGTTTATCGAGCAGTACTTC. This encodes CASSRGGQFIEQYF.

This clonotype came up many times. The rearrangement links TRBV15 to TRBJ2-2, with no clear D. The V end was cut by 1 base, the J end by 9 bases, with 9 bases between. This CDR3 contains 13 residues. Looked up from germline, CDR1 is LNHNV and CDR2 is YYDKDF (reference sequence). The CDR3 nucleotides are TGTGCCACCAGCAGAGCCCGGAATAGGGAGCTGTTTTTT. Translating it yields CATSRARNRELFF.

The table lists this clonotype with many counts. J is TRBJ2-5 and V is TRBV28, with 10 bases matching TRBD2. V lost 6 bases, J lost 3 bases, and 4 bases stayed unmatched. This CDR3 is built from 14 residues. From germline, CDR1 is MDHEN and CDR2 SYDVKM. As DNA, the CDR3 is TGTGCCAGCAGGGGAGCGGGAGGGAAAGAGACCCAGTACTTC. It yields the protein CASRGAGGKETQYF.

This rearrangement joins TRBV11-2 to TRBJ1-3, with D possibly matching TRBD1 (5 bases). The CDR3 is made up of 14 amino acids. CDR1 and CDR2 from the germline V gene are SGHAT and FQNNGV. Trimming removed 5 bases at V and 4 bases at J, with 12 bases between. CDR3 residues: CASSQQGSGNTIYF. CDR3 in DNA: TGTGCCAGCAGCCAGCAGGGATCGGGAAACACCATATATTTT.

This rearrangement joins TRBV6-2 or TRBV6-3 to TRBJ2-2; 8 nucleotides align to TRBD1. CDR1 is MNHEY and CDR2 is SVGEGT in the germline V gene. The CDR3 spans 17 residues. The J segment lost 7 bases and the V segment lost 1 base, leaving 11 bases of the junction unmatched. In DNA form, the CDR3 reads TGTGCCAGCAGTTACTATCCAGGGGGCGATTTGGTCGGGGAGCTGTTTTTT. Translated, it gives CASSYYPGGDLVGELFF.

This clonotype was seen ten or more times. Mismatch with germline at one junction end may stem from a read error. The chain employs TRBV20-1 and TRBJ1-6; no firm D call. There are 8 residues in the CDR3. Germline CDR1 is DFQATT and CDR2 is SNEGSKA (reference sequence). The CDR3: CSAPPLHF. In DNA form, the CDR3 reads TGCAGTGCTCCCCCCCTTCACTTT.

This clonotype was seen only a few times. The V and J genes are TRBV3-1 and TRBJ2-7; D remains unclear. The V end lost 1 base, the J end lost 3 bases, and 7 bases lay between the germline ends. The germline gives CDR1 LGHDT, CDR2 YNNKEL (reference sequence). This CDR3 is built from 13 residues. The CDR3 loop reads CASSQASHYEQYF. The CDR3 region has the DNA TGTGCCAGCAGCCAAGCGTCCCACTACGAGCAGTACTTC.

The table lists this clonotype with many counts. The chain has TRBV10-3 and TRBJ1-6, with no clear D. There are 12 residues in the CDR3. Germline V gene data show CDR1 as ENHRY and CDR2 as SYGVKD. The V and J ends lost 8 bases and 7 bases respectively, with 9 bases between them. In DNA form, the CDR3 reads TGTGCCATCGGTCGCGAAAATTCACCCCTCCACTTT. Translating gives CAIGRENSPLHF.

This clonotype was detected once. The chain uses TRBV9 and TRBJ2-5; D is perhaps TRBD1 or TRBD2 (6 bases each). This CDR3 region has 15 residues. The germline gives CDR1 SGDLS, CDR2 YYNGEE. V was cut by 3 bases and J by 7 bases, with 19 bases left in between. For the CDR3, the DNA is TGTGCCAGCAGCGGCTCCGGGACCCCGGGGGCGACCCAGTACTTC. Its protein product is CASSGSGTPGATQYF.

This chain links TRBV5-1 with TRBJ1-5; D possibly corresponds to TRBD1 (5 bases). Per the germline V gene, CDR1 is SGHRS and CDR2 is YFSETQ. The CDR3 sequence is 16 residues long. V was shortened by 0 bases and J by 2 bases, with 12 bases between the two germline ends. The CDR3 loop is CASSLAGSPGNQPQHF. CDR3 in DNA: TGCGCCAGCAGCTTGGCAGGGAGTCCGGGCAATCAGCCCCAGCATTTT.

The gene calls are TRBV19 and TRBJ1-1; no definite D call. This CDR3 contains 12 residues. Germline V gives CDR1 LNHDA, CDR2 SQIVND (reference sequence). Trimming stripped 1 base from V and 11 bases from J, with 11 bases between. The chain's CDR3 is CASSIVAGDAFF. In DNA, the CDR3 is TGTGCCAGTAGTATAGTTGCGGGAGACGCTTTCTTT.

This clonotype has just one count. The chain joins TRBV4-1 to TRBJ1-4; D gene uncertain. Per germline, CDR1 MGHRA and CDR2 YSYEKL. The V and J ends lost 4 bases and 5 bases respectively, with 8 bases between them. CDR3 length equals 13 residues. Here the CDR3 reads CASSLQQNEKLFF. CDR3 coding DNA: TGCGCCAGCAGCCTACAGCAGAATGAAAAACTGTTTTTT.

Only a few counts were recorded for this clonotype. The CDR3 DNA reads as TGTGCCTGGAGTGTAGGACACCAATACTATGGCTACACCTTC. It translates to CAWSVGHQYYGYTF. J is TRBJ1-2 and V is TRBV30; perhaps TRBD1 as D (5 bases). The germline V gene encodes CDR1 GTSNPN and CDR2 SVGIG (reference sequence). With 0 bases removed from V and 3 bases from J, the gap between germline ends came to 11 bases. There are 14 residues in the CDR3.

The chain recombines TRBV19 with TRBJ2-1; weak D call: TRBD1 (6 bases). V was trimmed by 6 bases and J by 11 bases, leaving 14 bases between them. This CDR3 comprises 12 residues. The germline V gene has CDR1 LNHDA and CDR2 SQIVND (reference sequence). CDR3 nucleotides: TGTGCCAGTAGACGAAAACAGGGAAAGCAGTTCTTC. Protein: CASRRKQGKQFF.

The CDR3 region has the DNA TGTGCCATCAGTGCCCCAGGGCGGAATAATTCACCCCTCCACTTT. It encodes CAISAPGRNNSPLHF. The V gene is TRBV10-3, the J gene TRBJ1-6; D is possibly TRBD1 (5 bases). CDR1 is ENHRY, CDR2 SYGVKD, per germline. The V end was cut by 4 bases, the J end by 5 bases, with 12 bases between. This CDR3 spans 15 amino acids.

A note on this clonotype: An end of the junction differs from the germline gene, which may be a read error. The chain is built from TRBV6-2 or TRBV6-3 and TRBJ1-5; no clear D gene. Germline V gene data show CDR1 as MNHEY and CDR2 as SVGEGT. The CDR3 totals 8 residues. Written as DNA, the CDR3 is TGTGCCAGCAGTCCCCGGCATTTT. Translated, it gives CASSPRHF.

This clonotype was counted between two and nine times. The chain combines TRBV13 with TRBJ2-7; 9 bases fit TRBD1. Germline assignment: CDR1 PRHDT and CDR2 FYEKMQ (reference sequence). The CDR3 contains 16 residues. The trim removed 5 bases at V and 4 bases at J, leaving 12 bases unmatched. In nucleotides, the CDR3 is TGTGCCAGCAGCGGAGTCGGGACAGGGATTTCTTACGAGCAGTACTTC. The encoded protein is CASSGVGTGISYEQYF.

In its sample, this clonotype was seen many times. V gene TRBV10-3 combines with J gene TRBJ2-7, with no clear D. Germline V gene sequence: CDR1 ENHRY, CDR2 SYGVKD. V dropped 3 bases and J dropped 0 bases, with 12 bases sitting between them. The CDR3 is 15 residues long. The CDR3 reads CAISEGLAASYEQYF. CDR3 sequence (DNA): TGTGCCATCAGTGAAGGGCTGGCCGCCTCCTACGAGCAGTACTTC.

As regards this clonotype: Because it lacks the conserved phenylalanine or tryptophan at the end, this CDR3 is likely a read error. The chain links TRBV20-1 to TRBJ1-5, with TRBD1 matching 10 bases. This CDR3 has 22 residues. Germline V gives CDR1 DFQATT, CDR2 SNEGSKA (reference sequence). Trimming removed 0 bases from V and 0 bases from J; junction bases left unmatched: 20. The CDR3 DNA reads TGCAGTGCTAGAGATCTGGGGAGTTCTCCTGACAGGGGGCCTTATAGCAATCAGCCCCAGCATTGT. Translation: CSARDLGSSPDRGPYSNQPQHC.